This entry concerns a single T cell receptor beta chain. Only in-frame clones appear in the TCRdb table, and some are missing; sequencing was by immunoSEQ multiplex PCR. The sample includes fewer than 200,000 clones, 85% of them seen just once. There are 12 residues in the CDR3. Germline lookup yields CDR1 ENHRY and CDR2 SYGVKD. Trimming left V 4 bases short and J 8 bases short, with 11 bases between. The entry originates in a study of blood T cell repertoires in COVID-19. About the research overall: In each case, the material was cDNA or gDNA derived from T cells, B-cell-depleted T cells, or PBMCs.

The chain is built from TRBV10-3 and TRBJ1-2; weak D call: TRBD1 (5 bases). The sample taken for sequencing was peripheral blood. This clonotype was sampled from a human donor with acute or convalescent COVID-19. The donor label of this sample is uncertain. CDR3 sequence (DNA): TGTGCCATCAGTGGCCCTAGGGGCGGCTACACCTTC. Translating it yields CAISGPRGGYTF.